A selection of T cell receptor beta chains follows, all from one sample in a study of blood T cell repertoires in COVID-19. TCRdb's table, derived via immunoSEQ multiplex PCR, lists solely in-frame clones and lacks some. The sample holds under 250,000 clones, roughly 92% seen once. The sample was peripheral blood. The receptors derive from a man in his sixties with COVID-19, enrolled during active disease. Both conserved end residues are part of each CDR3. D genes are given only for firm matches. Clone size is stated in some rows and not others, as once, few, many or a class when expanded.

TGTGCCAGCAGTTTAGTTCTAGCGGAGAACACCGGGGAGCTGTTTTTT,CASSLVLAENTGELFF,NA,TRBD2,TRBV27,TRBJ2-2
TGTGCCAGCAGTTTATTCATGGAAAAACTGTTTTTT,CASSLFMEKLFF,NA,NA,TRBV12-3/TRBV12-4,TRBJ1-4
TGTGCCTGGAGTTTAAACAGGGTGTCTAATTCACCCCTCCACTTT,CAWSLNRVSNSPLHF,NA,NA,TRBV30,TRBJ1-6
TGCGCCAGCAGCCCGCGGGGGGCCACGAATACGCAGTATTTT,CASSPRGATNTQYF,NA,TRBD2,TRBV5-1,TRBJ2-3
TGTGCCAGCAGCCAAATTACAAGCACTGAAGCTTTCTTT,CASSQITSTEAFF,NA,NA,TRBV3-1/TRBV3-2,TRBJ1-1
TGTGCCAGCTCCCCATCTCCCGGGACAGGCCCCTCCTACGAGCAGTACTTC,CASSPSPGTGPSYEQYF,NA,TRBD1,TRBV18,TRBJ2-7
TGTGCCAGAAGCTCGGGAGGAGGACTAGCGGGTCCCCTCTCCTACAATGAGCAGTTCTTC,CARSSGGGLAGPLSYNEQFF,NA,TRBD2,TRBV5-3,TRBJ2-1
TGTGCCACCAGCAGAGGCATTGAGAGCGAGCAGTACTTC,CATSRGIESEQYF,NA,NA,TRBV15,TRBJ2-7
TGTGCCAGCAGCCGGACAGGGGGTATTGGCGAGCAGTACTTC,CASSRTGGIGEQYF,NA,TRBD1,TRBV5-8,TRBJ2-7
TGTGCCAGTAGTATAGCCAACATCAACACTGAAGCTTTCTTT,CASSIANINTEAFF,NA,NA,TRBV19,TRBJ1-1
TGTGCCAGTAGTAGGGAACACGGACAGGGGGTTAACGAGCAGTACTTC,CASSREHGQGVNEQYF,NA,TRBD1,TRBV19,TRBJ2-7
TGCGCCAGCAGCCCCCCGACAGGGAATGGCGTAACTAATGAAAAACTGTTTTTT,CASSPPTGNGVTNEKLFF,NA,TRBD1,TRBV5-1,TRBJ1-4
TGTGCCAGCAGCTTATGGGGGATGGGTAGCGGGCAAGAGACCCAGTACTTC,CASSLWGMGSGQETQYF,NA,TRBD2,TRBV7-2,TRBJ2-5
TGCAGTGCTTCAACAGGAGCTGGCTACACCTTC,CSASTGAGYTF,NA,NA,TRBV20-1,TRBJ1-2
TGCAGCGCAGTGATGACAACTGGAAACACCATATATTTT,CSAVMTTGNTIYF,once,NA,TRBV29-1,TRBJ1-3
TGTGCCAGCAGCTTAGGCCCCCGGCCGGGGGGTGCCCTGACACAAGAGACCCAGTACTTC,CASSLGPRPGGALTQETQYF,NA,TRBD2,TRBV13,TRBJ2-5
TGTGCTACGACTGAGCGGCCAGCCTACAATGAGCAGTTCTTC,CATTERPAYNEQFF,NA,NA,TRBV6-4,TRBJ2-1
TGTGCCAGCAGCCAATCCGTCCCGGGACTAGCGGGGGGCCCCCACGAGCAGTACTTC,CASSQSVPGLAGGPHEQYF,NA,TRBD2,TRBV3-1/TRBV3-2,TRBJ2-7
TGTGCCAGCAGCCCCTGGACAGGAGGAGACGAGCAGTACTTC,CASSPWTGGDEQYF,NA,TRBD1,TRBV14,TRBJ2-7
TGTGCCAGCAGCACCGGACAGGGAGTGTACTATGGCTACACCTTC,CASSTGQGVYYGYTF,few,TRBD1,TRBV11-1,TRBJ1-2
TGTGCCAGCAGTTGGCGGGGGGAAGCCTACAATGAGCAGTTCTTC,CASSWRGEAYNEQFF,NA,TRBD2,TRBV6-5,TRBJ2-1
TGTGCCAGCAGTTACTCGATTACCTCTAGGACTGAAGCTTTCTTT,CASSYSITSRTEAFF,NA,NA,TRBV6-5,TRBJ1-1
TGTGCCAGCAGCACTAGCGGCCTTAGCTCCTACGAGCAGTACTTC,CASSTSGLSSYEQYF,NA,TRBD2,TRBV28,TRBJ2-7
TGCGCCAGCACGTCACCTCTCCGGGGGAAAATCGGGGCCAAAAACATTCAGTACTTC,CASTSPLRGKIGAKNIQYF,NA,NA,TRBV23-1,TRBJ2-4
TGTGCCAGCAGACAGGGGAATCAGCCCCAGCATTTT,CASRQGNQPQHF,NA,TRBD1,TRBV25-1,TRBJ1-5
TGTGCCATCAGTTCATCAGGCAGGGGGAATGAAAAACTGTTTTTT,CAISSSGRGNEKLFF,NA,TRBD1,TRBV10-3,TRBJ1-4
TGTGCCTGGAGTCGACAGGGAAGTAACTCACCCCTCCACTTT,CAWSRQGSNSPLHF,NA,TRBD1,TRBV30,TRBJ1-6
TGTGCCACCAGTGCTGGGACAGGGATAGCCAATGAGCAGTTCTTC,CATSAGTGIANEQFF,NA,TRBD1,TRBV24-1,TRBJ2-1
TGTGCCAGCAGCCCACGGACTAGCGGGGTCTACGAGCAGTACTTC,CASSPRTSGVYEQYF,NA,TRBD2,TRBV7-8,TRBJ2-7
TGTGCCATCAGTGACCTGTATAATTCACCCCTCCACTTT,CAISDLYNSPLHF,NA,NA,TRBV10-3,TRBJ1-6
TGCAGCGTTCAGCCTAGCGGGAGTCGCGAGCAGTACTTC,CSVQPSGSREQYF,NA,TRBD2,TRBV29-1,TRBJ2-7
TGTGCCAGCAGCCCCTCCGGGACTAACTATGGCTACACCTTC,CASSPSGTNYGYTF,NA,NA,TRBV6-2/TRBV6-3,TRBJ1-2
TGTGCCAGCAGCTTAGAGGCTAGCGGGAGTACTCAGTCCTACGAGCAGTACTTC,CASSLEASGSTQSYEQYF,NA,TRBD2,TRBV7-2,TRBJ2-7
TGTGCCAGCAGCCCTGACAGGAGCTATGGCTACACCTTC,CASSPDRSYGYTF,NA,NA,TRBV5-4,TRBJ1-2
TGTGCCAGCAGCGCGGGGAGTAGCGGGAGGGCGGATGAGCAGTTCTTC,CASSAGSSGRADEQFF,NA,TRBD2,TRBV5-4,TRBJ2-1
TGTGCCAGCAGCCCTCTCCTGGATACGCAGTATTTT,CASSPLLDTQYF,NA,NA,TRBV7-9,TRBJ2-3
TGTGCCAGCAGACAGGGGGTGGGTGGAAACACCATATATTTT,CASRQGVGGNTIYF,NA,TRBD1,TRBV6-1,TRBJ1-3
TGTGCCAGCAGCTTAGGGGGAGCAGCGGAGACCCAGTACTTC,CASSLGGAAETQYF,NA,NA,TRBV7-2,TRBJ2-5
TGTGCCAGCTCACCAGACAGGGAAGATGGCTACACCTTC,CASSPDREDGYTF,NA,TRBD1,TRBV18,TRBJ1-2
TGTGCCAGCAGTTTAAGGCTAGCGGGAACCAATGAGCAGTTCTTC,CASSLRLAGTNEQFF,NA,TRBD2,TRBV27,TRBJ2-1
TGCAGCGCCCCCCGCGCATCGTCTAGCACAGATACGCAGTATTTT,CSAPRASSSTDTQYF,NA,NA,TRBV29-1,TRBJ2-3
TGTGCCAGCAGCGTACAGGGGTCCTGGGAGACCCAGTACTTC,CASSVQGSWETQYF,NA,TRBD1,TRBV7-2,TRBJ2-5
TGTGCCAGCTCACTTGGTCCCGGGACAACGTCAGTCTTGACTGGGGCCAACGTCCTGACTTTC,CASSLGPGTTSVLTGANVLTF,NA,NA,TRBV18,TRBJ2-6
TGTGCCAGCAGCCAAGGGGACAGGGAGGGTCAGCCCCAGCATTTT,CASSQGDREGQPQHF,NA,TRBD1,TRBV4-2,TRBJ1-5
TGTGCCAGCAGCATCACGTCGGGTGAAGCTTTCTTT,CASSITSGEAFF,NA,NA,TRBV7-9,TRBJ1-1
TGTGCCAGCAGCTCGGACAGCGCCTCTGGAAACACCATATATTTT,CASSSDSASGNTIYF,NA,NA,TRBV6-6,TRBJ1-3
TGTGCCAGCACCCCGGGACAAACTTATAATTCACCCCTCCACTTT,CASTPGQTYNSPLHF,NA,NA,TRBV28,TRBJ1-6